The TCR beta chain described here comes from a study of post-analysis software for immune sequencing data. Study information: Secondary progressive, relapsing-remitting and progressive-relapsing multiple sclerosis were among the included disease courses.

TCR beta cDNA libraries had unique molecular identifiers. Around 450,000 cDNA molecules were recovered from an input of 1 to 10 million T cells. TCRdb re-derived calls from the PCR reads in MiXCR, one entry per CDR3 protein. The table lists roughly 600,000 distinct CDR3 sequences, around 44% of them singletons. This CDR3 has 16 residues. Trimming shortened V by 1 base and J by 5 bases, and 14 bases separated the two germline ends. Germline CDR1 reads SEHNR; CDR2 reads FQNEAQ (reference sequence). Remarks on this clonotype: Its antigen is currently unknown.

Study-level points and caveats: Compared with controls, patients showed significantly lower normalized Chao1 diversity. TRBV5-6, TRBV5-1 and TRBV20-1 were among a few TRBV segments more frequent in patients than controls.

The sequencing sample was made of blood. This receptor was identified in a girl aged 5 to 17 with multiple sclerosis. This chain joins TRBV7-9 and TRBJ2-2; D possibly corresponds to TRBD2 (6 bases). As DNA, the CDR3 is TGTGCCAGCAGCTTAGTGGTACTAGCACCAACCGGGGAGCTGTTTTTT. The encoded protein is CASSLVVLAPTGELFF. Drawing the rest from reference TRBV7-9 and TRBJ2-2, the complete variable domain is DTGVSQNPRHKITKRGQNVTFRCDPISEHNRLYWYRQTLGQGPEFLTYFQNEAQLEKSRLLSDRFSAERPKGSFSTLEIQRTEQGDSAMYLCASSLVVLAPTGELFFGEGSRLTVL.